Below, 8 T cell receptor beta chains from the same sample are listed, as sequenced in a study of control samples from healthy donors and cancer patients. TCRdb's table, derived via immunoSEQ multiplex PCR, lists solely in-frame clones and lacks some. The sample has some 180,000 clones. The source material was blood. The receptors here all came from a woman in her 30s in good health.

The chain recombines TRBV6-4 with TRBJ1-2; D is uncertain. CDR1 is MRHNA and CDR2 is SNTAGT in the germline V gene. Trimming removed 0 bases from V and 5 bases from J, with 4 bases in between. The CDR3 has 12 amino acids. The CDR3 reads CASSDSSYGYTF. The CDR3 coding sequence is TGTGCCAGCAGTGACTCGAGTTATGGCTACACCTTC.

The chain couples TRBV5-1 to TRBJ2-2, with 8 bases lining up with TRBD2. The J segment lost 5 bases and the V segment lost 0 bases, leaving 3 bases of the junction unmatched. The CDR3 runs to 15 residues. The germline V gene encodes CDR1 SGHRS and CDR2 YFSETQ. The CDR3 region has the DNA TGCGCCAGCAGCTTGGGGACTAGCTTAACCGGGGAGCTGTTTTTT. Amino acid sequence: CASSLGTSLTGELFF.

The chain uses TRBV12-3 or TRBV12-4 and TRBJ1-1; 7 bases are shared with TRBD1. The CDR3 is 11 residues long. The trim removed 8 bases at V and 10 bases at J, leaving 7 bases unmatched. The DNA for the CDR3 is TGTGCCAGCGGGCAGGGGGTTGTAGCTTTCTTT. Protein: CASGQGVVAFF.

The chain has TRBV4-1 and TRBJ1-2; D gene unclear. V was cut by 1 base and J by 5 bases, with 14 bases left in between. Germline V gene data show CDR1 as MGHRA and CDR2 as YSYEKL. This CDR3 region has 15 residues. CDR3 coding DNA: TGCGCCAGCAGCCAAGCTCGGACTTCGGAGTATGGCTACACCTTC. It specifies CASSQARTSEYGYTF.

The rearrangement joins TRBV7-3 to TRBJ1-1, with D tentatively TRBD1 (6 bases). Looked up from germline, CDR1 is SGHTA and CDR2 is FQGTGA. V was clipped by 5 bases and J by 1 base, with 11 bases between them. This CDR3 has 14 amino acids. The CDR3 protein is CASSLDRRNTEAFF. The CDR3 DNA is TGTGCCAGCAGCCTGGACAGACGGAACACTGAAGCTTTCTTT.

The chain is built from TRBV6-6 and TRBJ2-2; 10 nucleotides agree with TRBD2. The V and J ends lost 8 bases and 5 bases, in that order; junction bases with no gene match: 11. Per the germline V gene, CDR1 is MNHNY and CDR2 is SVGAGI (reference sequence). The CDR3 runs to 16 residues. In DNA, the CDR3 is TGTGCCAGCCTCACGGGGGCTAGCGGGGGAACCGGGGAGCTGTTTTTT. Translating gives CASLTGASGGTGELFF.

The gene calls are TRBV7-8 and TRBJ1-6; the D gene is possibly TRBD1 (6 bases). The V end lost 5 bases, the J end lost 9 bases, and 20 bases lay between the germline ends. The CDR3 sequence is 16 residues long. Per the germline V gene, CDR1 is SGHVS and CDR2 is FQNEAQ. The CDR3 here is CASSPTYRVPASPLHF. The CDR3 DNA is TGTGCCAGCAGCCCAACCTACAGGGTCCCCGCTTCACCCCTCCACTTT.

This chain joins TRBV19 and TRBJ1-5, with TRBD1 matching 8 bases. CDR3 size: 16 residues. Germline V gene lookup returns CDR1 LNHDA and CDR2 SQIVND (reference sequence). The J segment lost 1 base and the V segment lost 6 bases, leaving 8 bases of the junction unmatched. Written as DNA, the CDR3 is TGTGCCAGTAGAAGCCAGGGGGCGAAGAGCAATCAGCCCCAGCATTTT. The encoded protein is CASRSQGAKSNQPQHF.